This paragraph covers one TCR beta chain sequence. Its antigen is unidentified. This entry is derived from a study of T cell responses to AZD1222 COVID-19 vaccine. The CDR3 runs 15 residues. V was clipped by 5 bases and J by 3 bases; unmatched bases: 7. Germline V lookup: CDR1 SGHVS, CDR2 FQNEAQ. Clones were read by immunoSEQ multiplex PCR, and TCRdb kept only the in-frame ones, dropping some. The sample shows 120,000 or so clones, around 90% of them seen only once. Findings and limits, study-wide: Dominant CD4 TCR responses targeted spike regions 160-218 and 743-854. Baseline serology detected seropositivity in only five or six AZD1222 recipients. Repertoire collection took place solely once the T cell response had peaked.

The rearrangement uses TRBV7-8 and TRBJ2-7; TRBD2 matches at 10 bases. This sequence originates from an adult in good health. This specimen consisted of peripheral blood, obtained on day 0 of AZD1222 vaccination. CDR3 sequence: CASSQSSGSLYEQYF. The CDR3 DNA is TGTGCCAGCAGCCAATCTAGCGGGAGCCTCTACGAGCAGTACTTC.